The 20 T cell receptor beta chains presented below share a single source sample, sequenced in a study of cytomegalovirus exposure and HLA in healthy donors (TCRdb year 2017). The library came from the immunoSEQ multiplex PCR assay. TCRdb took over this immuneACCESS table, retaining in-frame rearrangements with V and J assigned. Such tables are incomplete; in checked studies, under half of the missing clones stem from an unresolved V gene, and the remainder is unexplained. The sample contains around 150,000 clones, about 89% of them found a single time. About 3% of the sample is taken by the ten largest. Sequenced input: PBMCs. The receptors shown here come from a woman between 18 and 29 years old in good health and CMV-seropositive.

The gene calls are TRBV5-4 and TRBJ1-2; 7 positions match TRBD1. Trimming at V came to 3 bases and at J to 3 bases, leaving 2 bases not matched to a gene. Germline V CDR1 and CDR2: SGHNT, YYREEE (reference sequence). The CDR3 consists of 13 residues. The CDR3: CASSSDRDYGYTF. CDR3 in DNA: TGTGCCAGCAGCTCAGACAGGGACTATGGCTACACCTTC. The whole variable domain, remainder taken from reference TRBV5-4 and TRBJ1-2, is ETGVTQSPTHLIKTRGQQVTLRCSSQSGHNTVSWYQQALGQGPQFIFQYYREEENGRGNFPPRFSGLQFPNYSSELNVNALELDDSALYLCASSSDRDYGYTFGSGTRLTVV.

The chain recombines TRBV11-2 with TRBJ2-1; 12 positions match TRBD2. With 4 bases clipped from V and 4 bases from J, the junction kept 8 bases outside the gene matches. The CDR3 sequence is 17 residues long. In germline, CDR1 is SGHAT, CDR2 FQNNGV. The CDR3 DNA is TGTGCCAGCAGCTCGCGGACTAGCGGGGAAAGATACAATGAGCAGTTCTTC. Encoded protein: CASSSRTSGERYNEQFF.

V and J are TRBV11-2 and TRBJ2-5; D uncertain. Trimming shortened V by 0 bases and J by 7 bases, and 12 bases separated the two germline ends. The CDR3 totals 14 residues. CDR1 SGHAT and CDR2 FQNNGV come from the germline V gene. Written as DNA, the CDR3 is TGTGCCAGCAGCTTAGACGGCCACCCGGGGACCCAGTACTTC. Translating gives CASSLDGHPGTQYF.

The chain has TRBV7-9 and TRBJ2-1; 7 bases are a match to TRBD2. The CDR3 sequence is 15 residues long. Trimming at V came to 1 base and at J to 4 bases, leaving 4 bases not matched to a gene. CDR1 and CDR2 (germline): SEHNR, FQNEAQ (reference sequence). CDR3 sequence reads: CASSLGLADYNEQFF. The CDR3, as DNA: TGTGCCAGCAGCTTAGGACTAGCAGATTACAATGAGCAGTTCTTC.

This clone was observed a few times. The V gene is TRBV11-3, the J gene TRBJ2-7; possible D gene TRBD2, 6 bases. V was cut by 5 bases and J by 2 bases, with 16 bases left in between. The CDR3 covers 15 residues. Per germline, CDR1 SGHNT and CDR2 YENEEA. CDR3 in amino acids: CASSGYAGGAYEQYF. The CDR3 DNA reads TGTGCCAGCAGCGGTTACGCTGGAGGGGCCTACGAGCAGTACTTC.

For this clone: This specimen includes other DNA sequences encoding the same CDR3. This chain joins TRBV7-3 and TRBJ2-3; 8 positions agree with TRBD2. The germline V gene encodes CDR1 SGHTA and CDR2 FQGTGA. This CDR3 region has 14 residues. V lost 5 bases and J lost 3; bases outside the gene matches: 4. CDR3 DNA: TGTGCCAGCAGCCTAAGCGGGAGTACAGATACGCAGTATTTT. Translation: CASSLSGSTDTQYF.

The chain's CDR3 is CSAYNEQFF. In nucleotides, the CDR3 is TGCAGCGCTTACAATGAGCAGTTCTTC. V gene TRBV29-1 combines with J gene TRBJ2-1; D gene unclear. The germline V gene has CDR1 SQVTM and CDR2 ANQGSEA. The CDR3 length is 9 residues. The ends were cut back, 7 bases at V and 4 bases at J, with 2 bases in the middle.

The rearrangement uses TRBV2 and TRBJ2-3, with 7 nucleotides matching TRBD2. Germline trimming cut 3 bases from V and 5 bases from J; bases unmatched to any gene: 11. This CDR3 comprises 16 residues. CDR1 is SNHLY, CDR2 FYNNEI, per germline. The CDR3 reads CASSEALTSVGDTQYF. The CDR3 DNA reads TGTGCCAGCAGTGAGGCATTAACTAGCGTGGGAGATACGCAGTATTTT. Together with reference TRBV2 and TRBJ2-3, the CDR3 gives the full variable domain: EPEVTQTPSHQVTQMGQEVILRCVPISNHLYFYWYRQILGQKVEFLVSFYNNEISEKSEIFDDQFSVERPDGSNFTLKIRSTKLEDSAMYFCASSEALTSVGDTQYFGPGTRLTVL.

Here the CDR3 reads CASSEEQGYQETQYF. In DNA form, the CDR3 reads TGTGCCAGCAGTGAGGAACAGGGGTACCAAGAGACCCAGTACTTC. The chain links TRBV2 to TRBJ2-5; 7 bases align to TRBD1. Germline assignment: CDR1 SNHLY and CDR2 FYNNEI. The V segment lost 3 bases and the J segment 0 bases; nucleotides outside the gene matches: 4. The CDR3 consists of 15 residues.

V gene TRBV6-5 combines with J gene TRBJ1-4; no definite D call. This CDR3 spans 15 amino acids. The V and J ends lost 3 bases and 3 bases respectively, with 11 bases between them. In germline, CDR1 is MNHEY, CDR2 SVGAGI. CDR3 region: CASSYRALPNEKLFF. The CDR3 nucleotides are TGTGCCAGCAGTTATAGAGCTCTCCCTAATGAAAAACTGTTTTTT.

This chain joins TRBV7-8 and TRBJ2-7; 9 bases are shared with TRBD2. Germline V CDR1 and CDR2: SGHVS, FQNEAQ. Trimming cost V 0 bases and J 3 bases; bases outside gene matches: 0. The CDR3 runs 14 residues. The CDR3 bases are TGTGCCAGCAGCTTAGCACTAGCGGGCTACGAGCAGTACTTC. As protein: CASSLALAGYEQYF.

This clone was found many times. The chain employs TRBV6-4 and TRBJ2-6; 8 nucleotides align to TRBD1. Germline-derived CDR1 and CDR2 are MRHNA and SNTAGT. The junction had 2 bases not matched to a gene; V was cut back by 4 bases and J by 0 bases. The CDR3 loop spans 16 amino acids. The CDR3 here is CASSGTGGSGANVLTF. CDR3 DNA sequence: TGTGCCAGCAGTGGCACAGGGGGCTCTGGGGCCAACGTCCTGACTTTC.

The chain employs TRBV5-4 and TRBJ2-2; 7 bases align to TRBD2. CDR3 length: 16 amino acids. Germline V lookup: CDR1 SGHNT, CDR2 YYREEE (reference sequence). Trimming cost V 1 base and J 3 bases; bases outside gene matches: 6. CDR3 DNA: TGTGCCAGCAGCTTGCCGGGGGGAGTCGACACCGGGGAGCTGTTTTTT. Translating it yields CASSLPGGVDTGELFF.

The chain recombines TRBV29-1 with TRBJ1-2; D uncertain. V was pared by 4 bases and J by 0 bases, with 12 bases between. Germline V gene data show CDR1 as SQVTM and CDR2 as ANQGSEA. The length of the CDR3 is 14 residues. CDR3 nucleotides: TGCAGCGTTGCCCCGGTGATTCCTAACTATGGCTACACCTTC. This translates into CSVAPVIPNYGYTF.

The chain joins TRBV11-3 to TRBJ1-1; D possibly corresponds to TRBD1 (6 bases). CDR3 length: 14 amino acids. Trimming cost V 6 bases and J 0 bases, with 11 bases left between them. Germline CDR1 SGHNT, CDR2 YENEEA. DNA of the CDR3: TGTGCCAGCAGTTCAGGGGTAATGAACACTGAAGCTTTCTTT. Translation: CASSSGVMNTEAFF.

This clone was seen more than once but under ten times. The chain joins TRBV6-5 to TRBJ2-6; D not certain. CDR3 length: 16 amino acids. Between the trimmed V and J ends, which lost 0 bases and 2 bases, there was a span of 8 bases. CDR1 and CDR2 from the germline V gene are MNHEY and SVGAGI. CDR3 region: CASSYSDATGANVLTF. As DNA, the CDR3 is TGTGCCAGCAGTTACTCAGATGCTACTGGGGCCAACGTCCTGACTTTC.

The chain couples TRBV9 to TRBJ1-6, with unresolved D. Germline loops: CDR1 SGDLS, CDR2 YYNGEE. V was clipped by 0 bases and J by 0 bases, with 7 bases between them. This CDR3 has 16 amino acids. The CDR3 nucleotides read TGTGCCAGCAGCGTAGGGGAGAGCTCCTATAATTCACCCCTCCACTTT. Amino acids: CASSVGESSYNSPLHF.

V is TRBV5-6 and J is TRBJ2-7; perhaps TRBD1 as D (6 bases). The CDR3 has 15 amino acids. The V gene's germline CDR1 is SGHDT and CDR2 YYEEEE. The V end was cut by 3 bases, the J end by 6 bases, with 19 bases between. As DNA, the CDR3 is TGTGCCAGCAGCTACCCAGGGGAGCCTTCCAGCGAGCAGTACTTC. Amino acids: CASSYPGEPSSEQYF.

The genes are TRBV7-2 and TRBJ2-2; tentatively, D is TRBD2 (5 bases). CDR1 SGHTA and CDR2 FQGNSA come from the germline V gene. Trimming left V 5 bases short and J 7 bases short, with 14 bases between. This CDR3 has 14 amino acids. The CDR3 DNA is TGTGCCAGCAGCCAAAGCGCCACTAGCGGGGAGCTGTTTTTT. Protein sequence: CASSQSATSGELFF.

This rearrangement joins TRBV15 to TRBJ2-3, with TRBD2 matching 12 bases. Germline CDR1 LNHNV, CDR2 YYDKDF (reference sequence). Trimming at V came to 3 bases and at J to 0 bases, leaving 10 bases not matched to a gene. The CDR3 length is 19 residues. The chain's CDR3 is CATSSNSGLAGTSTDTQYF. The CDR3 coding sequence is TGTGCCACCAGCAGCAACTCAGGACTAGCGGGGACTAGCACAGATACGCAGTATTTT.